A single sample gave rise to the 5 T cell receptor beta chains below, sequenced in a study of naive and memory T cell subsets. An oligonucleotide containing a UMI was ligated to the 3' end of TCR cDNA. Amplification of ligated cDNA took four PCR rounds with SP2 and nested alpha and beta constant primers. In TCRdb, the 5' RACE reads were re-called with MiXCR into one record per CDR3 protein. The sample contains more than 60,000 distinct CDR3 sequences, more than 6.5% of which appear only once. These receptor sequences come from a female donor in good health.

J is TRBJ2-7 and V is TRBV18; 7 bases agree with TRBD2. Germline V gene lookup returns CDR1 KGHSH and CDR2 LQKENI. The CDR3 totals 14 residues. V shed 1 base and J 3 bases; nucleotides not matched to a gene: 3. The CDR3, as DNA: TGTGCCAGCTCACCACGTGCTAGCGGCTACGAGCAGTACTTC. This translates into CASSPRASGYEQYF.

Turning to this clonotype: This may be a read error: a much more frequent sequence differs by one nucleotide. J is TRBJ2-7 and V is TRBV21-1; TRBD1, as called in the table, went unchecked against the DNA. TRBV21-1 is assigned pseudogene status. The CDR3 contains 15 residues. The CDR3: CASSTPGTWTNEQYF. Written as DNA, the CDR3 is TGTGCCAGCAGCACACCCGGGACATGGACCAACGAGCAGTACTTC.

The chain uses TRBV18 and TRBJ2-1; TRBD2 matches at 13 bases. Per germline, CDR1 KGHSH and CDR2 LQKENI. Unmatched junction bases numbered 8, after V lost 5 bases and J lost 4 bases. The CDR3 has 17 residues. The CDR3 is CASSDPGLAGIYNEQFF. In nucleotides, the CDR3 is TGTGCCAGCTCAGACCCGGGACTAGCGGGGATTTACAATGAGCAGTTCTTC.

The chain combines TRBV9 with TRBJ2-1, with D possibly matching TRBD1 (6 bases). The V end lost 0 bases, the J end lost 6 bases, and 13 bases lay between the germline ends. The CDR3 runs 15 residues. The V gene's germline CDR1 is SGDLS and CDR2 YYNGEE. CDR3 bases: TGTGCCAGCAGCGTAGGCCAGGGGCAGGTCAATGAGCAGTTCTTC. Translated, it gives CASSVGQGQVNEQFF.

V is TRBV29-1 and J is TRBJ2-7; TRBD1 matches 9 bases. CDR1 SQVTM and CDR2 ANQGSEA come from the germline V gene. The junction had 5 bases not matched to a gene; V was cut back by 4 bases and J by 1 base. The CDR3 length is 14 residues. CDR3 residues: CSVGRQGVSYEQYF. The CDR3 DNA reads TGCAGCGTTGGCCGACAGGGGGTATCCTACGAGCAGTACTTC.